This TCR beta chain was captured by sequencing in a study of shared T cell receptors in the human thymus. V dropped 0 bases and J dropped 3 bases, with 5 bases sitting between them. CDR1 is MGHRA and CDR2 is YSYEKL in the germline V gene. The CDR3 has 13 residues. The method was immunoSEQ multiplex PCR; TCRdb's version includes in-frame clones alone and lacks a portion of them. The table records 500,000 to 550,000 clones, 78% of them present only once. The same data also went into a second study, on human thymus T cells.

This receptor was identified in a boy younger than two with a congenital heart defect. The chain combines TRBV4-1 with TRBJ1-1; D not certain. Sequencing was done on a sample of thymocytes. Here the CDR3 DNA reads TGCGCCAGCAGCCAAGATCCCTACACTGAAGCTTTCTTT. Amino acids: CASSQDPYTEAFF.